This TCR beta chain was obtained from a study of CD8 T cells in ankylosing spondylitis. A single record per CDR3 protein comes from TCRdb applying MiXCR to the 5' RACE reads. The sample contains 300,000 to 350,000 distinct CDR3 sequences, around 20% of which appear only once. V was cut by 1 base and J by 1 base, with 7 bases left in between. CDR3 length: 15 amino acids. Points on this clonotype: The antigen is unknown.

Broader study findings: Clones linked to disease, bearing a CD8+ phenotype, were relatively rare in peripheral blood.

The specimen sequenced was blood, either unsorted or a sorted T cell fraction (not recorded which). The sequence was collected from a female donor with ankylosing spondylitis or in good health (not recorded which). The gene calls are TRBV12-3 or TRBV12-4 and TRBJ2-2; tentative D call: TRBD2 (5 bases). Here the CDR3 reads CASSLGAGNTGELFF. In DNA form, the CDR3 reads TGTGCCAGCAGTTTAGGGGCGGGGAACACCGGGGAGCTGTTTTTT.